Sequencing of this T cell receptor (beta chain) was carried out in a study of breast tumors, draining lymph nodes, adjacent tissues. MiXCR, applied by TCRdb to the multiplex PCR reads, yields one record per CDR3 protein. The top ten hold roughly 2.7% of the sample, which has 130,000 or so distinct CDR3 sequences, about 22% seen once. The CDR3 runs to 16 residues. Trimming took 3 bases from V and 2 from J; bases not matched to a gene: 9. The germline gives CDR1 ENHRY, CDR2 SYGVKD. The sample holds many counts of this clonotype. The lymph nodes were axillary draining lymph nodes from breast cancer patients.

This chain connects TRBV10-3 to TRBJ2-7; TRBD1 agrees at 8 bases. This sequence originates from a female donor with breast cancer. Some clones in this sample may be carry-over from other donors' samples. Sequenced material: axillary lymph node tissue. CDR3 DNA sequence: TGTGCCATCAGTGATCCCACAGGGGGATCGGCCTACGAGCAGTACTTC. Protein sequence: CAISDPTGGSAYEQYF.